A selection of T cell receptor beta chains follows, all from one sample in a study of quantifying T cell responses using KT2 cells. MiXCR was run by TCRdb on the UMI-ligation and nested PCR reads, yielding one entry per CDR3 protein. The table shows about 53,000 distinct CDR3 sequences, with 10% to 15% occurring only once. Input material: PBMCs spiked with cells of the T cell clone KT2. These receptors all stem from a human donor. CDR3s include the opening cysteine and the closing phenylalanine or tryptophan. The D gene is left open where the match is weak. Some rows have no size entry. The others give once, few or many, or a class for an expanded clone.

>TRBD1|NA|TRBJ1-4|TRBV3-1
CASSPGQELFF
TGTGCCAGCAGTCCGGGACAGGAACTGTTTTTT
>TRBD2|many|TRBJ2-1|TRBV5-1
CASSWKSGGSSEQFF
TGCGCCAGCAGCTGGAAGAGCGGGGGGTCTAGTGAGCAGTTCTTC
>TRBD1|many|TRBJ1-6|TRBV12-3/TRBV12-4
CASRGQGVINSPLHF
TGTGCCAGCAGGGGACAGGGTGTCATAAATTCACCCCTCCACTTT
>NA|many|TRBJ2-3|TRBV11-2
CASSPTEVDTQYF
TGTGCCAGCAGCCCGACGGAGGTAGATACGCAGTATTTT
>NA|many|TRBJ1-1|TRBV12-3/TRBV12-4
CASSAGGGMNTEAFF
TGTGCCAGCAGTGCCGGGGGAGGGATGAACACTGAAGCTTTCTTT
>NA|NA|TRBJ1-6|TRBV7-9
CASSESSYNSPLHF
TGTGCCAGCAGTGAGAGCTCCTATAATTCACCCCTCCACTTT
>NA|few|TRBJ1-1|TRBV28
CASSLWREATEAFF
TGTGCCAGCAGTTTATGGAGGGAAGCCACTGAAGCTTTCTTT
>NA|few|TRBJ2-1|TRBV5-1
CASSLSPDIYNEQFF
TGCGCCAGCAGCTTGTCTCCAGACATATACAATGAGCAGTTCTTC
>TRBD2|NA|TRBJ2-7|TRBV20-1
CSAIGGSISYEQYF
TGCAGTGCTATAGGCGGGAGTATTAGCTACGAGCAGTACTTC
>NA|NA|TRBJ1-3|TRBV15
CATSTGDWTGNTIYF
TGTGCCACCAGCACAGGGGATTGGACTGGAAACACCATATATTTT
>NA|NA|TRBJ2-7|TRBV27
CASSPYRTTSSYEQYF
TGTGCCAGCAGCCCCTACCGGACTACCAGCTCCTACGAGCAGTACTTC